These 25 T cell receptor beta chains originate from one sample sequenced in a study of T cell responses to AZD1222 COVID-19 vaccine. Using immunoSEQ multiplex PCR, the repertoire was profiled, and TCRdb retains in-frame clones only, with some absent. The top ten hold over 1.2% of the sample, which has about 97,000 clones, about 82% seen once. Material: peripheral blood, obtained on day 0 of AZD1222 vaccination. The source of these receptors is an adult in good health.

The CDR3 bases are TGTGCCAGCAGCCGCAGAGGGGAGTCTGAGACCCAGTACTTC. Translated, it gives CASSRRGESETQYF. J is TRBJ2-5 and V is TRBV7-8; either TRBD1 or TRBD2 may supply D (5 bases each). This CDR3 has 14 amino acids. CDR1 and CDR2 (germline): SGHVS, FQNEAQ. The V end lost 5 bases, the J end lost 5 bases, and 15 bases lay between the germline ends.

The CDR3 region is CASSSDRARYSNQPQHF. The CDR3 DNA follows: TGTGCCAGCAGTTCGGACAGGGCTAGGTATAGCAATCAGCCCCAGCATTTT. The gene calls are TRBV6-2 or TRBV6-3 and TRBJ1-5; 8 nucleotides line up with TRBD1. CDR1 MNHEY and CDR2 SVGEGT come from the germline V gene. This CDR3 has 17 amino acids. V was clipped by 4 bases and J by 0 bases; unmatched bases: 8.

The chain employs TRBV6-1 and TRBJ2-2; no definite D call. The length of the CDR3 is 14 residues. CDR1 and CDR2 (germline): MNHNS, SASEGT. The germline V and J ends were trimmed by 6 bases and 6 bases, with 14 bases remaining between them. This chain's CDR3 is CASSPRPAAGELFF. The CDR3 DNA sequence: TGTGCCAGCAGCCCCCGCCCCGCGGCCGGGGAGCTGTTTTTT.

This chain uses TRBV7-3 with TRBJ2-5; 10 nucleotides align to TRBD2. V lost 0 bases to trimming and J lost 2 bases; unmatched junction nucleotides: 15. This CDR3 spans 20 amino acids. The V gene's germline CDR1 is SGHTA and CDR2 FQGTGA. The CDR3 reads CASSLTALAGYRVRQETQYF. DNA of the CDR3: TGTGCCAGCAGCTTAACGGCACTAGCGGGATATCGGGTTCGACAAGAGACCCAGTACTTC.

The chain uses TRBV28 and TRBJ2-1; 7 bases align to TRBD2. CDR3 length: 16 residues. CDR1 MDHEN and CDR2 SYDVKM come from the germline V gene. J gave up 2 bases and V 3 bases, and 7 bases lay outside the gene matches. The CDR3 DNA follows: TGTGCCAGCAGTTTTCTGGGGGGGAGTACCTACAATGAGCAGTTCTTC. It specifies CASSFLGGSTYNEQFF.

This clone came up a few times. The chain joins TRBV29-1 to TRBJ1-2, with D possibly matching TRBD1 (6 bases). The germline CDR1 and CDR2 sequences are SQVTM and ANQGSEA. V lost 0 bases, J lost 0 bases, and 11 bases lay in between. This CDR3 is 15 amino acids long. The CDR3 region is CSVEDDRSSNYGYTF. The CDR3 region has the DNA TGCAGCGTTGAAGACGACAGGTCTTCTAACTATGGCTACACCTTC.

J is TRBJ2-1 and V is TRBV7-8; D possibly uses TRBD1 or TRBD2 (5 bases each). The CDR3 extends over 14 amino acids. Germline lookup yields CDR1 SGHVS and CDR2 FQNEAQ. V lost 4 bases and J lost 2, with 9 bases in between. The CDR3 DNA is TGTGCCAGCAGCTCCGGGACGCCCTACAATGAGCAGTTCTTC. As protein: CASSSGTPYNEQFF.

The V and J genes are TRBV9 and TRBJ2-5, with D possibly TRBD1 on 6 matching bases. In germline, CDR1 is SGDLS, CDR2 YYNGEE. V was clipped by 5 bases and J by 6 bases, with 20 bases between them. The CDR3 sequence is 15 residues long. For the CDR3, the DNA is TGTGCCAGCAGGAGGGGGATCACCGAGGGACAGACCCAGTACTTC. Translation gives CASRRGITEGQTQYF. Filled out from reference TRBV9 and TRBJ2-5, the complete variable domain reads DSGVTQTPKHLITATGQRVTLRCSPRSGDLSVYWYQQSLDQGLQFLIQYYNGEERAKGNILERFSAQQFPDLHSELNLSSLELGDSALYFCASRRGITEGQTQYFGPGTRLLVL.

The chain uses TRBV19 and TRBJ1-4, with 7 bases lining up with TRBD1. Trimming at V came to 2 bases and at J to 3 bases, leaving 0 bases not matched to a gene. Germline CDR1 is LNHDA and CDR2 is SQIVND (reference sequence). The CDR3 totals 14 residues. The CDR3 nucleotides read TGTGCCAGTAGTATAACAGGGGCTAATGAAAAACTGTTTTTT. Protein sequence: CASSITGANEKLFF.

The chain recombines TRBV4-3 with TRBJ1-4, with no clear D. In germline, CDR1 is LGHNA, CDR2 YSLEER. This CDR3 is 15 amino acids long. With 2 bases removed from V and 7 bases from J, the gap between germline ends came to 14 bases. The CDR3 DNA reads TGCGCCAGCAGCCAAAATACGGCAGTTAGTGAAAAACTGTTTTTT. It codes for CASSQNTAVSEKLFF.

The chain is built from TRBV7-2 and TRBJ1-2, with 7 bases that match TRBD1. V shed 5 bases and J 4 bases; nucleotides not matched to a gene: 7. The germline V gene has CDR1 SGHTA and CDR2 FQGNSA. The CDR3 contains 14 residues. As DNA, the CDR3 is TGTGCCAGCAGCCATCCGACAGGGATCTATGGCTACACCTTC. Its protein product is CASSHPTGIYGYTF.

The chain is built from TRBV11-2 and TRBJ2-7; 9 positions match TRBD1. The V and J ends lost 1 base and 5 bases, in that order; junction bases with no gene match: 9. Germline CDR1 and CDR2: SGHAT and FQNNGV. This CDR3 region has 16 residues. The CDR3 nucleotides read TGTGCCAGCAGCTTAGTCCCCGGGACAGGGAGGAACGAGCAGTACTTC. Residues: CASSLVPGTGRNEQYF.

A remark on this clone: A junction end diverges from the germline sequence, so it may reflect a read error. The CDR3 bases are TGTGCCAGCAGTATATGGGGGTCGGGAAATGAGCAGTTCTTC. Protein product: CASSIWGSGNEQFF. The chain combines TRBV28 with TRBJ2-1; D assignment may be TRBD1 or TRBD2 (5 bases each). The CDR3 contains 14 residues. Germline assignment: CDR1 MDHEN and CDR2 SYDVKM.

J is TRBJ2-2 and V is TRBV7-2, with D possibly being TRBD2 (5 bases). Trimming cost V 5 bases and J 0 bases, with 22 bases left between them. The CDR3 runs 19 residues. The germline CDR1 and CDR2 sequences are SGHTA and FQGNSA. CDR3: CASSPRPLQSGANTGELFF. In DNA form, the CDR3 reads TGTGCCAGCAGCCCAAGACCCCTCCAAAGCGGCGCGAACACCGGGGAGCTGTTTTTT.

This chain uses TRBV7-9 with TRBJ2-5; D not resolved. This CDR3 is 12 amino acids long. Germline CDR1 is SEHNR and CDR2 is FQNEAQ (reference sequence). V dropped 5 bases and J dropped 1 base, with 5 bases sitting between them. This CDR3 is CASSQFQETQYF. In nucleotides, the CDR3 is TGTGCCAGCAGCCAGTTCCAAGAGACCCAGTACTTC.

The rearrangement uses TRBV14 and TRBJ2-3, with 10 bases identical to TRBD2. This CDR3 comprises 18 residues. CDR1 is SGHDN, CDR2 FVKESK, per germline. V shed 0 bases and J 2 bases; nucleotides not matched to a gene: 8. The chain's CDR3 is CASSQDRTSGANTDTQYF. The CDR3 DNA follows: TGTGCCAGCAGCCAAGATCGAACTAGCGGGGCGAACACAGATACGCAGTATTTT.

The chain's CDR3 is CASSKQGNGYEQYF. Here the CDR3 DNA reads TGTGCCAGCAGTAAACAGGGTAACGGCTACGAGCAGTACTTC. The rearrangement joins TRBV2 to TRBJ2-7, with D perhaps TRBD1 (6 bases). The germline V and J ends were trimmed by 5 bases and 3 bases, with 14 bases remaining between them. The germline V gene has CDR1 SNHLY and CDR2 FYNNEI. CDR3 length: 14 residues. The whole variable domain, remainder taken from reference TRBV2 and TRBJ2-7, is EPEVTQTPSHQVTQMGQEVILRCVPISNHLYFYWYRQILGQKVEFLVSFYNNEISEKSEIFDDQFSVERPDGSNFTLKIRSTKLEDSAMYFCASSKQGNGYEQYFGPGTRLTVT.

V gene TRBV27 combines with J gene TRBJ1-2; 9 nucleotides agree with TRBD1. CDR3 length: 17 residues. Losses at the gene ends were 0 bases for V and 1 base for J; bases not matched to a gene: 6. The germline gives CDR1 MNHEY, CDR2 SMNVEV (reference sequence). In DNA form, the CDR3 reads TGTGCCAGCAGTTTATCCCCCGGGACAGGGTATAACTATGGCTACACCTTC. It specifies CASSLSPGTGYNYGYTF.

As to this clone: With a much larger clone just one base away, this may be a read error. V is TRBV28 and J is TRBJ1-1; D is undetermined. Trimming pared 2 bases from V and 1 base from J, leaving 5 bases between. The CDR3 covers 13 residues. Germline V gives CDR1 MDHEN, CDR2 SYDVKM. The DNA for the CDR3 is TGTGCCAGCAGTTTAGGGAGGAACACTGAAGCTTTCTTT. Protein product: CASSLGRNTEAFF.

The genes are TRBV11-2 and TRBJ2-5; D call uncertain. The CDR3 totals 13 residues. Germline CDR1 reads SGHAT; CDR2 reads FQNNGV. V gave up 5 bases and J gave up 2 bases, with 9 bases separating them. CDR3 sequence: CASSLQPQETQYF. CDR3 bases: TGTGCCAGCAGCCTACAGCCGCAAGAGACCCAGTACTTC.

The gene calls are TRBV6-6 and TRBJ2-3; 8 nucleotides line up with TRBD1. This CDR3 spans 15 amino acids. Germline trimming cut 2 bases from V and 8 bases from J; bases unmatched to any gene: 9. Germline V lookup: CDR1 MNHNY, CDR2 SVGAGI (reference sequence). CDR3 sequence (DNA): TGTGCCAGCAGTTACCCGCAGGGGGCGCAAGTTACGCAGTATTTT. It yields the protein CASSYPQGAQVTQYF.

This sequence joins TRBV2 and TRBJ2-3; 9 nucleotides agree with TRBD1. This CDR3 is built from 21 residues. Germline values: CDR1 SNHLY, CDR2 FYNNEI. Losses at the gene ends were 3 bases for V and 4 bases for J; bases not matched to a gene: 23. In DNA, the CDR3 is TGTGCCAGCAGTGATAGAAATGGGATCAAGCCGGGACAGGGAATCGCAGATACGCAGTATTTT. It yields the protein CASSDRNGIKPGQGIADTQYF.

The gene calls are TRBV30 and TRBJ1-2; weak D call: TRBD1 (5 bases). Germline-derived CDR1 and CDR2 are GTSNPN and SVGIG (reference sequence). CDR3 length: 18 residues. Between the trimmed V and J ends, which lost 0 bases and 2 bases, there was a span of 22 bases. This chain's CDR3 is CAWSVYFEGLSVNYGYTF. In DNA, the CDR3 is TGTGCCTGGAGTGTATATTTCGAGGGACTCTCGGTAAACTATGGCTACACCTTC.

V gene TRBV28 combines with J gene TRBJ2-6, with TRBD1 matching over 11 bases. J was trimmed by 4 bases and V by 7 bases; bases with no gene match: 15. The CDR3 is made up of 19 amino acids. Germline-derived CDR1 and CDR2 are MDHEN and SYDVKM. CDR3 DNA: TGTGCCAGCACTTCTCGGGGGACAGGGGGTTCCTCCGGGGCCAACGTCCTGACTTTC. It encodes CASTSRGTGGSSGANVLTF.

V is TRBV11-3 and J is TRBJ2-1, with 11 bases fitting TRBD2. The V gene's germline CDR1 is SGHNT and CDR2 YENEEA. Trimming took 1 base from V and 1 from J; bases not matched to a gene: 9. The CDR3 extends over 19 amino acids. CDR3 coding DNA: TGTGCCAGCAGCTTAGGGGGGGTTAGCGGGAGGGCATCCTACAATGAGCAGTTCTTC. Its protein is CASSLGGVSGRASYNEQFF.